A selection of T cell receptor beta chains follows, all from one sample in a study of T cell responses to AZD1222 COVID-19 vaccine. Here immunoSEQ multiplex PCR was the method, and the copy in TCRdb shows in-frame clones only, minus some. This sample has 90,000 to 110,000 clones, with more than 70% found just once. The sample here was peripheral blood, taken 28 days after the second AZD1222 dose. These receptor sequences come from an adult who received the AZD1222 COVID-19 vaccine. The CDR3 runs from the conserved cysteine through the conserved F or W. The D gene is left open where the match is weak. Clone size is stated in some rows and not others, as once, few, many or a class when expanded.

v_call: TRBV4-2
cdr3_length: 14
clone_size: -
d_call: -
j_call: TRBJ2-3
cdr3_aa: CASSQDSPPGTQYF
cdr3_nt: TGTGCCAGCAGCCAAGATTCCCCACCCGGTACGCAGTATTTT

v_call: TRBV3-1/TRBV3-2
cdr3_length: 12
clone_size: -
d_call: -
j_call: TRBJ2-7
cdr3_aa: CASSRYSYEQYF
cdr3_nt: TGTGCCAGCAGCCGTTATTCCTACGAGCAGTACTTC

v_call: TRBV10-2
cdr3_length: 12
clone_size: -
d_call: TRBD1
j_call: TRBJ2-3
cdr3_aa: CASSGDRVAQYF
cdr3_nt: TGCGCCAGCAGTGGGGACAGGGTCGCGCAGTATTTT

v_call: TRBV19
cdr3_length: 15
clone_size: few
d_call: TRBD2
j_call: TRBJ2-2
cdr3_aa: CASSGLAVNTGELFF
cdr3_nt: TGTGCCAGTAGTGGACTAGCGGTAAACACCGGGGAGCTGTTTTTT

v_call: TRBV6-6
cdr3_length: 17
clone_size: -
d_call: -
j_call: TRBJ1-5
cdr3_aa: CASSRYGRAGLNQPQHF
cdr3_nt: TGTGCCAGCAGTCGATATGGGCGGGCAGGCTTAAATCAGCCCCAGCATTTT

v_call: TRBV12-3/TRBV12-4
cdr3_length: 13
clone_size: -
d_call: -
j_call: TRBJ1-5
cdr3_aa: CASSQIQGQPQHF
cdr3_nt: TGTGCCAGCAGCCAGATTCAGGGACAGCCCCAGCATTTT

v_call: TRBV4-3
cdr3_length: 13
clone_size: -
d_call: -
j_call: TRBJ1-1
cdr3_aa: CASSQEPGTEAFF
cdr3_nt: TGCGCCAGCAGCCAAGAACCCGGGACTGAAGCTTTCTTT

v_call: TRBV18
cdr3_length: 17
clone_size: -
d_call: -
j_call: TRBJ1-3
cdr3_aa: CASSPVSGSPSGNTIYF
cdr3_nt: TGTGCCAGCTCACCCGTCTCGGGCAGCCCCTCTGGAAACACCATATATTTT

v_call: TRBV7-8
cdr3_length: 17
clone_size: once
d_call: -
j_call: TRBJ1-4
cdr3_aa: CASSLEGFRGANEKLFF
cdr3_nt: TGTGCCAGCAGCCTCGAGGGGTTTCGGGGTGCTAATGAAAAACTGTTTTTT

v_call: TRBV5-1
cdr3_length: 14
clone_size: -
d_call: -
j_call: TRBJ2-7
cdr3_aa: CASSQRGVLYEQYF
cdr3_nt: TGCGCCAGCAGCCAAAGGGGGGTCCTCTACGAGCAGTACTTC

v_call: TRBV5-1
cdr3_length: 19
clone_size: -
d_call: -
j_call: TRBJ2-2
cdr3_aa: CASSLAVSRTVVKAGELFF
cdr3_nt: TGCGCCAGCAGCTTGGCCGTATCGCGGACGGTGGTTAAAGCCGGGGAGCTGTTTTTT

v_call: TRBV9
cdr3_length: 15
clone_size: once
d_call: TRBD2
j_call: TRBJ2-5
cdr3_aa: CASSGSGRPQETQYF
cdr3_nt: TGTGCCAGCAGCGGAAGCGGGAGGCCCCAAGAGACCCAGTACTTC

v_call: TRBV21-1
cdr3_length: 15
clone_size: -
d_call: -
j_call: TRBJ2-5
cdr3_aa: CASSTGLAGRETQYF
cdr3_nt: TGTGCCAGCAGCACCGGACTAGCGGGAAGAGAGACCCAGTACTTC

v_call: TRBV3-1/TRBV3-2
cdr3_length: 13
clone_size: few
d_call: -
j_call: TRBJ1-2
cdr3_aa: CASTSSGTDGYTF
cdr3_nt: TGTGCCAGCACTTCAAGTGGGACCGATGGCTACACCTTC

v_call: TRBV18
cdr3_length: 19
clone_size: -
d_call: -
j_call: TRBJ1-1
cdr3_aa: CASSPGVAGSPPMNTEAFF
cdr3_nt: TGTGCCAGCTCACCCGGAGTAGCAGGTTCTCCCCCGATGAACACTGAAGCTTTCTTT

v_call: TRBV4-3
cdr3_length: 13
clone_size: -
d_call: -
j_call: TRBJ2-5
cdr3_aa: CASSQTEWETQYF
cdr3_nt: TGCGCCAGCAGCCAGACCGAATGGGAGACCCAGTACTTC

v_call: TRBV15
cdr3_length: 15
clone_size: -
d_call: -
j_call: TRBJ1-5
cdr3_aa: CATSRDRGASQPQHF
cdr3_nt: TGTGCCACCAGCAGAGATCGGGGGGCTAGTCAGCCCCAGCATTTT

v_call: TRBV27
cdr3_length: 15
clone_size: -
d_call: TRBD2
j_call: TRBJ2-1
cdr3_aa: CASRSYSGNYNEQFF
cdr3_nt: TGTGCCAGCAGAAGCTATAGCGGGAACTACAATGAGCAGTTCTTC

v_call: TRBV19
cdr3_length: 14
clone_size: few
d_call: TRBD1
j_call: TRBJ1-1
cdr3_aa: CASRDREGNTEAFF
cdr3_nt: TGTGCCAGCCGGGACAGGGAAGGAAACACTGAAGCTTTCTTT